This T cell receptor (beta chain) was found in a study of blood T cells in healthy people across ages. Findings and caveats of the study: Long-lived donors exceeded aged donors in naive CD4+ cells and diversity. Older age went with lower TCR beta diversity per million T cells, in a roughly linear way.

The sample holds a few counts of this clonotype. The target antigen is unknown. Germline lookup yields CDR1 SGHTA and CDR2 FQGNSA. Losses at the gene ends were 1 base for V and 6 bases for J; bases not matched to a gene: 10. There are 16 residues in the CDR3. Next came a second PCR, run for about 7 to 12 cycles, which used a sample-barcoded 5' primer along with a J-beta primer mix. CDR3-containing paired-end reads numbering at least 2.5 million came from each sample. TCRdb used MiXCR to reprocess the 5' RACE reads, holding one entry per CDR3 protein. The sample carries hundreds of thousands of distinct CDR3 sequences, roughly 43% recorded once.

The receptor was derived from a man aged 80 or over in good health. The J gene is TRBJ2-7, the V gene TRBV7-2, with TRBD2 matching 9 bases. The specimen sequenced was blood. This chain's CDR3 is CASSLEAGGLWGEQYF. The CDR3 DNA reads TGTGCCAGCAGCTTAGAGGCGGGAGGGCTTTGGGGCGAGCAGTACTTC.